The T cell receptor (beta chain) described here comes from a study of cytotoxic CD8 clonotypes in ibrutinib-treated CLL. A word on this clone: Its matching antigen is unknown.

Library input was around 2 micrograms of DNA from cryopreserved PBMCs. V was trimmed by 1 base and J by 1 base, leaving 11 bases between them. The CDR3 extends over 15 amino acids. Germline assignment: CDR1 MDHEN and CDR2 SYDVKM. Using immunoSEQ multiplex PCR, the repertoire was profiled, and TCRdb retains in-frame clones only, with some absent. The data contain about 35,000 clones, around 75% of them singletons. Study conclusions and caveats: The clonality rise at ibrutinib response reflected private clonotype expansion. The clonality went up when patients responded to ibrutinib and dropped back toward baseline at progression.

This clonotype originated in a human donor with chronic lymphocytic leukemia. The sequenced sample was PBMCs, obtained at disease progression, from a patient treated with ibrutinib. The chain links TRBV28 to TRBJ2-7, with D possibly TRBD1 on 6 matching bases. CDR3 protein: CASSLLGTLSYEQYF. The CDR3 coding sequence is TGTGCCAGCAGTTTATTAGGGACATTGTCCTACGAGCAGTACTTC.